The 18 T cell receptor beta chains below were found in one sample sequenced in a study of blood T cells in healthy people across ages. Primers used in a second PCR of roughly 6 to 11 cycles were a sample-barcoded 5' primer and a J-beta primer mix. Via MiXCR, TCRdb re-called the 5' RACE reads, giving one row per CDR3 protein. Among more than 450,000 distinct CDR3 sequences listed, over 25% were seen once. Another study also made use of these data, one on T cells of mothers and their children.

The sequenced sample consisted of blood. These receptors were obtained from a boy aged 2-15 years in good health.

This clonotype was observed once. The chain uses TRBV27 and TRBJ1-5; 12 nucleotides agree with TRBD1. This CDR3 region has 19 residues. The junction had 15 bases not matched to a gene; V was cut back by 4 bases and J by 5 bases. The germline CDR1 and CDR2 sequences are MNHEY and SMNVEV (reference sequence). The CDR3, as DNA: TGTGCCAGCAGTTCCAGACCGGGACAGGGGGCCAACGTGGATCAGCCCCAGCATTTT. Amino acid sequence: CASSSRPGQGANVDQPQHF.

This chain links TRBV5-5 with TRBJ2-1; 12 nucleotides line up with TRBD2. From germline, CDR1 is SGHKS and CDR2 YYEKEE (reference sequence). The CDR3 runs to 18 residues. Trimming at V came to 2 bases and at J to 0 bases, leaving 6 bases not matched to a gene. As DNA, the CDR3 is TGTGCCAGCAGCTTTGCGGGACTAGCGGGCCACTCCTACAATGAGCAGTTCTTC. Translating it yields CASSFAGLAGHSYNEQFF.

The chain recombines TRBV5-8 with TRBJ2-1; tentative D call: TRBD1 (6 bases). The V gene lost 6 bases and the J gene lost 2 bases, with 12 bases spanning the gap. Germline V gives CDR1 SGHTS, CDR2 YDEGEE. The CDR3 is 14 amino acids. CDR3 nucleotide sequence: TGTGCCAGCAAGGAACAGGGCCCCTACAATGAGCAGTTCTTC. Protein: CASKEQGPYNEQFF.

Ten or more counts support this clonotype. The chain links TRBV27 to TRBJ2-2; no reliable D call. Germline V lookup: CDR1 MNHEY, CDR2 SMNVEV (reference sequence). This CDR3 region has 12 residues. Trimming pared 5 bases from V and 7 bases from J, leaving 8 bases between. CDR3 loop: CASSPPGGELFF. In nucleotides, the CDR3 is TGTGCCAGCAGTCCACCGGGCGGGGAGCTGTTTTTT.

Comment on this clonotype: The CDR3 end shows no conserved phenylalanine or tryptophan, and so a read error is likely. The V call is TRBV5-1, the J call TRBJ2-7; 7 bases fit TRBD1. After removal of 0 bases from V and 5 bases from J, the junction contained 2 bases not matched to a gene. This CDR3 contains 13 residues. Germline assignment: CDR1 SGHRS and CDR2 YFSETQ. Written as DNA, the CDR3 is TGCGCCAGCAGCTTGGGACAGGGTAACGAGCAGTACCTC. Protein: CASSLGQGNEQYL.

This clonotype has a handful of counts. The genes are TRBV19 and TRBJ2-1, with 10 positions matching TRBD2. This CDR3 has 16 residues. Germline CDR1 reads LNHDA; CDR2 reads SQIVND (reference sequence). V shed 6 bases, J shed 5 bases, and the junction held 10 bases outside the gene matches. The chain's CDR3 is CASSLTLAGVDNEQFF. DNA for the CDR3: TGTGCCAGTAGCCTGACTCTAGCGGGAGTCGACAATGAGCAGTTCTTC.

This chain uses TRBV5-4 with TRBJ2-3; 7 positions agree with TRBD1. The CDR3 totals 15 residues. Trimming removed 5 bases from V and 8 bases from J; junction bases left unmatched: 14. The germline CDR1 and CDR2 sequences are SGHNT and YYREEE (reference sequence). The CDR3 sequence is CASSMNRGLLFTQYF. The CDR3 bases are TGTGCCAGCAGTATGAACAGGGGCCTCCTGTTTACGCAGTATTTT.

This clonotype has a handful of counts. The CDR3 DNA sequence: TGTGCCAGCAGCAAAGCGACGGAAACGATGCAGTACGAGCAGTACTTC. Translation: CASSKATETMQYEQYF. The chain is built from TRBV21-1 and TRBJ2-7. TRBV21-1 is a listed pseudogene. The CDR3 runs to 16 residues.

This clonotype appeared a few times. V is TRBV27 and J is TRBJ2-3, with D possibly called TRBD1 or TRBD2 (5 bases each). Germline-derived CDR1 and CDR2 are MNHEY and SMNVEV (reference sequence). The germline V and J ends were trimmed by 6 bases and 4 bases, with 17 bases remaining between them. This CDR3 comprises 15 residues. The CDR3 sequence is CASSLGERRSDTQYF. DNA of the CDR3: TGTGCCAGCAGCTTAGGGGAGAGGAGGTCAGATACGCAGTATTTT.

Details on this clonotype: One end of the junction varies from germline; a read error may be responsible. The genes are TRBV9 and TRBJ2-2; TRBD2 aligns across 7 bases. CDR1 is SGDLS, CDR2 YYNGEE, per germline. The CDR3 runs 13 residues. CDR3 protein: CACRAGDTGELFF. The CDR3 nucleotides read TGTGCCTGCAGGGCGGGGGACACCGGGGAGCTGTTTTTT.

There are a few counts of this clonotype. The DNA for the CDR3 is TGTGCCAGCAGCTCCCGGAATCAGGGAGGGAGCACTGAAGCTTTCTTT. This sequence encodes CASSSRNQGGSTEAFF. The chain is built from TRBV5-5 and TRBJ1-1; TRBD1 is a possible D gene (5 bases). Germline values: CDR1 SGHKS, CDR2 YYEKEE (reference sequence). This CDR3 spans 16 amino acids. V was pared by 3 bases and J by 4 bases, with 19 bases between.

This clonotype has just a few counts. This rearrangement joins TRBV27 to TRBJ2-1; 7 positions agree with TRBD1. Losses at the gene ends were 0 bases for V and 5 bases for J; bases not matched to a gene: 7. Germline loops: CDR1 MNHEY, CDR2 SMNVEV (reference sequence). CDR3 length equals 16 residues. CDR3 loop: CASSLSLGQANNEQFF. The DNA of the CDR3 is TGTGCCAGCAGTTTATCGTTAGGACAGGCCAACAATGAGCAGTTCTTC.

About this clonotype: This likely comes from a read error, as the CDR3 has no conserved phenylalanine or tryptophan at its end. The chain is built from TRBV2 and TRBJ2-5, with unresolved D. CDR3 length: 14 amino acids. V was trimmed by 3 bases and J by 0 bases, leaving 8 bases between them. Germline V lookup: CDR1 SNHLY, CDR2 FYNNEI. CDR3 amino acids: CASSEGYHQETQYL. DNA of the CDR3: TGTGCCAGCAGTGAGGGCTACCACCAAGAGACCCAGTACTTG.

CDR3: CASSLGVDGGETQYF. The CDR3 nucleotides read TGTGCCAGCAGCTTAGGGGTAGACGGAGGTGAGACCCAGTACTTC. V is TRBV7-2 and J is TRBJ2-5; weak D call: TRBD2 (5 bases). CDR1 is SGHTA, CDR2 FQGNSA, per germline. The CDR3 is 15 amino acids. V was pared by 1 base and J by 5 bases, with 14 bases between.

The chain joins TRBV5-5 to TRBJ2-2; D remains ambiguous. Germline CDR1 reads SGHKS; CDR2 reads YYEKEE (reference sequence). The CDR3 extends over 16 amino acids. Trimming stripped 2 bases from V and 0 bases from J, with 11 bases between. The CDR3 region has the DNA TGTGCCAGCAGCTTTAGACTGAACCCGAACACCGGGGAGCTGTTTTTT. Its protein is CASSFRLNPNTGELFF.

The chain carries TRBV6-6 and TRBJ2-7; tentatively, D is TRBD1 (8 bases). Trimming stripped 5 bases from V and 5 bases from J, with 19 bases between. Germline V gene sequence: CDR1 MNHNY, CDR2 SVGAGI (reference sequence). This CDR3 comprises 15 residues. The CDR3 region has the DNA TGTGCCAGCAGTCTAGCGGACAGGGTATACCACGAGCAGTACTTC. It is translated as CASSLADRVYHEQYF.

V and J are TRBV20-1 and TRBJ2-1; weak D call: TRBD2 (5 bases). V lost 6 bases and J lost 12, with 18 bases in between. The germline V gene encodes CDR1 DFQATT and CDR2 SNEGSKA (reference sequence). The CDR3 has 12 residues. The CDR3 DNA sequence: TGCAGTGCCCGAGGGAAAGGCTGGGCGCAGTTCTTC. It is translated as CSARGKGWAQFF.

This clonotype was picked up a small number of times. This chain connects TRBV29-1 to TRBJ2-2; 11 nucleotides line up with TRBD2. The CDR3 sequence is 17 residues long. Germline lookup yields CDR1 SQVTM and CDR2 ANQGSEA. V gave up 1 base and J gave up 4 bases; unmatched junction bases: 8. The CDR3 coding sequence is TGCAGCGTTGAAGCCCTAGGGACTAGCGGACCCACCGGGGAGCTGTTTTTT. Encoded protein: CSVEALGTSGPTGELFF.